This TCR beta chain came from a study of early T cells in non-severe SARS-CoV-2 infection. Study information: The authors sequenced bulk RNA from unsorted whole blood, leaving chains unpaired. The study, taken as a whole, reports: Matches to VDJdb favored anti-spike CD8 responses and missed private and CD4 specificities.

Individual cDNA molecules were tagged with unique molecular identifiers. TCRdb analysed the 5' RACE reads with MiXCR anew, one entry per CDR3 protein. The sample has about 59,000 distinct CDR3 sequences; approximately 10% are singletons. With regard to this clonotype: The target antigen is unknown.

The CDR3 has 13 residues. Germline CDR1 and CDR2: DFQATT and SNEGSKA (reference sequence). Unmatched junction bases numbered 6, after V lost 6 bases and J lost 5 bases. The TCR originated in an adult who was a healthcare worker with PCR-confirmed SARS-CoV-2 infection or an uninfected control (not recorded which). This chain uses TRBV20-1 with TRBJ1-3; 8 nucleotides match TRBD1. Sequencing was done on a sample of whole blood. The CDR3: CSAKGDRRNTIYF. The CDR3 DNA follows: TGCAGTGCCAAAGGGGACAGGCGAAACACCATATATTTT.